Following are 30 T cell receptor beta chains from one sample sequenced in a study of blood T cell repertoires in COVID-19. The table came from immunoSEQ multiplex PCR; TCRdb's copy has only in-frame clones and leaves some out. The sample includes approximately 90,000 clones, 75% to 90% of them seen just once. Sequenced sample: peripheral blood. These TCRs come from a man in his fifties or sixties with acute or convalescent COVID-19.

V usage is TRBV6-5 and J usage is TRBJ1-1; TRBD1 matches at 7 bases. Germline V CDR1 and CDR2: MNHEY, SVGAGI. The junction had 7 bases not matched to a gene; V was cut back by 6 bases and J by 6 bases. The CDR3 has 13 residues. The CDR3: CASRSRGISEAFF. The CDR3 nucleotides read TGTGCCAGCAGGTCCAGGGGGATCTCTGAAGCTTTCTTT.

This clone was seen once. The chain employs TRBV6-5 and TRBJ2-3; 7 nucleotides line up with TRBD2. V lost 0 bases to trimming and J lost 0 bases; unmatched junction nucleotides: 3. This CDR3 comprises 16 residues. The V gene's germline CDR1 is MNHEY and CDR2 SVGAGI. This CDR3 reads CASSYSSSGSTDTQYF. The CDR3 nucleotides are TGTGCCAGCAGTTACTCGAGTAGCGGGAGCACAGATACGCAGTATTTT.

Only a few counts were recorded for this clone. The chain uses TRBV7-6 and TRBJ1-6; the D gene is possibly TRBD1 (5 bases). The CDR3 extends over 15 amino acids. CDR1 SGHVS and CDR2 FNYEAQ come from the germline V gene. V dropped 3 bases and J dropped 6 bases, with 12 bases sitting between them. The CDR3 here is CASSFSGEINSPLHF. Written as DNA, the CDR3 is TGTGCCAGCAGCTTCTCGGGGGAGATTAATTCACCCCTCCACTTT.

The chain combines TRBV7-6 with TRBJ2-1, with TRBD2 matching over 8 bases. There are 16 residues in the CDR3. The ends lost 0 bases at V and 9 bases at J; junction bases unmatched: 10. The V gene's germline CDR1 is SGHVS and CDR2 FNYEAQ. CDR3: CASSLAGGGGRFEQFF. The DNA of the CDR3 is TGTGCCAGCAGCTTAGCCGGGGGCGGCGGGAGGTTTGAGCAGTTCTTC. Looking up the rest from reference TRBV7-6 and TRBJ2-1 gives the full variable domain: GAGVSQSPRYKVTKRGQDVALRCDPISGHVSLYWYRQALGQGPEFLTYFNYEAQQDKSGLPNDRFSAERPEGSISTLTIQRTEQRDSAMYRCASSLAGGGGRFEQFFGPGTRLTVL.

The rearrangement uses TRBV3-1 (or the pseudogene TRBV3-2) and TRBJ2-1; D gene ambiguous. Per the germline V gene, CDR1 is LGHDT and CDR2 is YNNKEL (reference sequence). Trimming pared 6 bases from V and 0 bases from J, leaving 6 bases between. This CDR3 has 13 residues. The CDR3 bases are TGTGCCAGCAGTCCCCGCTCCTACAATGAGCAGTTCTTC. This gives the protein CASSPRSYNEQFF.

The rearrangement uses TRBV21-1 and TRBJ2-1; the DNA was not compared with TRBD2, the D call given in the table. TRBV21-1 is assigned pseudogene status. CDR3 size: 19 residues. This CDR3 reads CASSGELSGLAGGTNEQFF. CDR3 DNA sequence: TGTGCCAGCAGTGGTGAATTGTCCGGGCTAGCGGGAGGGACTAATGAGCAGTTCTTC.

The V gene is TRBV27, the J gene TRBJ1-1, with D uncertain. The CDR3 totals 15 residues. Deletions cut 4 bases from V and 5 bases from J, with 17 bases between. CDR1 MNHEY and CDR2 SMNVEV come from the germline V gene (reference sequence). The CDR3 nucleotides are TGTGCCAGCAGTTCCAATCCCCCAGTGCGGACTGAAGCTTTCTTT. Encoded protein: CASSSNPPVRTEAFF.

The chain uses TRBV14 and TRBJ1-4; D not resolved. CDR3 size: 13 residues. Trimming took off 0 bases at V and 10 bases at J, with 9 bases between the two ends. Germline loops: CDR1 SGHDN, CDR2 FVKESK. The CDR3 sequence is CASSQDSSGKLFF. CDR3 DNA sequence: TGTGCCAGCAGCCAAGATAGCAGTGGAAAACTGTTTTTT.

This chain uses TRBV5-4 with TRBJ1-1, with TRBD1 as a possible D gene (6 bases). CDR1 and CDR2 from the germline V gene are SGHNT and YYREEE (reference sequence). The V end was cut by 0 bases, the J end by 5 bases, with 14 bases between. The CDR3 runs to 15 residues. CDR3 in amino acids: CASSLVGGLGTEAFF. The CDR3 DNA follows: TGTGCCAGCAGCTTGGTTGGGGGCCTGGGAACTGAAGCTTTCTTT.

The V gene is TRBV12-3 or TRBV12-4, the J gene TRBJ1-1; D remains ambiguous. The length of the CDR3 is 13 residues. V gave up 4 bases and J gave up 2 bases, with 8 bases separating them. The CDR3 bases are TGTGCCAGCAGTTGGGCAGCAAACACTGAAGCTTTCTTT. Translated: CASSWAANTEAFF.

The chain combines TRBV7-8 with TRBJ1-3; the D gene is possibly TRBD1 (5 bases). Germline values: CDR1 SGHVS, CDR2 FQNEAQ. This CDR3 region has 14 residues. The germline V and J ends were trimmed by 8 bases and 2 bases, with 13 bases remaining between them. Here the CDR3 reads CASCKGSPGNTIYF. DNA of the CDR3: TGTGCCAGCTGCAAGGGGTCTCCTGGAAACACCATATATTTT.

The V gene is TRBV7-3, the J gene TRBJ2-2; D perhaps matches TRBD2 (5 bases). This CDR3 has 14 amino acids. Trimming removed 6 bases from V and 6 bases from J, with 14 bases in between. Germline CDR1 and CDR2: SGHTA and FQGTGA. CDR3 region: CASRESGAAGELFF. CDR3 bases: TGTGCCAGCAGGGAAAGCGGAGCAGCCGGGGAGCTGTTTTTT.

The chain employs TRBV6-5 and TRBJ1-2; D is perhaps TRBD1 (5 bases). Germline V gene data show CDR1 as MNHEY and CDR2 as SVGAGI. V lost 10 bases, J lost 0 bases, and 9 bases lay in between. The CDR3 consists of 12 residues. The CDR3 nucleotides read TGTGCCACCCGGGACTCTAACTATGGCTACACCTTC. Its protein is CATRDSNYGYTF.

The chain has TRBV9 and TRBJ2-1; perhaps TRBD2 as D (6 bases). V was clipped by 0 bases and J by 5 bases, with 12 bases between them. CDR1 SGDLS and CDR2 YYNGEE come from the germline V gene. There are 15 residues in the CDR3. CDR3 region: CASSVVSSVNNEQFF. DNA of the CDR3: TGTGCCAGCAGCGTAGTGTCTAGCGTAAACAATGAGCAGTTCTTC.

V and J are TRBV5-5 and TRBJ2-3; TRBD1 agrees at 12 bases. This CDR3 is built from 16 residues. Trimming cost V 3 bases and J 6 bases; bases outside gene matches: 8. Germline assignment: CDR1 SGHKS and CDR2 YYEKEE (reference sequence). The CDR3 DNA sequence: TGTGCCAGCAGCTCCGGGACAGGGGGCTCATTGGATACGCAGTATTTT. Residues: CASSSGTGGSLDTQYF. Filled out from reference TRBV5-5 and TRBJ2-3, the complete variable domain reads DAGVTQSPTHLIKTRGQQVTLRCSPISGHKSVSWYQQVLGQGPQFIFQYYEKEERGRGNFPDRFSARQFPNYSSELNVNALLLGDSALYLCASSSGTGGSLDTQYFGPGTRLTVL.

The chain links TRBV5-1 to TRBJ2-3; TRBD1 might be the D (6 bases). Looked up from germline, CDR1 is SGHRS and CDR2 is YFSETQ. Trimming cost V 2 bases and J 4 bases, with 20 bases left between them. The CDR3 is 17 residues long. CDR3 residues: CASSFTQGWGVADTQYF. The CDR3 region has the DNA TGCGCCAGCAGCTTTACTCAGGGGTGGGGTGTCGCAGATACGCAGTATTTT.

The J gene is TRBJ2-2, the V gene TRBV14; D call uncertain. Trimming cost V 2 bases and J 0 bases, with 7 bases left between them. This CDR3 has 15 amino acids. Germline-derived CDR1 and CDR2 are SGHDN and FVKESK. Written as DNA, the CDR3 is TGTGCCAGCAGCCAACTGGGCTCGAACACCGGGGAGCTGTTTTTT. Encoded protein: CASSQLGSNTGELFF.

The V call is TRBV9, the J call TRBJ2-5, with unresolved D. The CDR3 consists of 14 residues. Trimming stripped 0 bases from V and 7 bases from J, with 13 bases between. The germline CDR1 and CDR2 sequences are SGDLS and YYNGEE. The CDR3 loop reads CASSVAELEGTQYF. CDR3 DNA sequence: TGTGCCAGCAGCGTAGCCGAGCTAGAAGGGACCCAGTACTTC. The full variable domain, rest sourced from reference TRBV9 and TRBJ2-5, is DSGVTQTPKHLITATGQRVTLRCSPRSGDLSVYWYQQSLDQGLQFLIQYYNGEERAKGNILERFSAQQFPDLHSELNLSSLELGDSALYFCASSVAELEGTQYFGPGTRLLVL.

The CDR3 DNA sequence: TGCAGTGCTAGTAGGTACATTGGACAGGGAGGCGAGACCCAGTACTTC. It yields the protein CSASRYIGQGGETQYF. The chain recombines TRBV20-1 with TRBJ2-5, with TRBD1 matching 8 bases. The germline V gene encodes CDR1 DFQATT and CDR2 SNEGSKA (reference sequence). CDR3 length: 16 residues. The trim removed 3 bases at V and 5 bases at J, leaving 14 bases unmatched.

The chain carries TRBV21-1 and TRBJ2-7; the table assigns TRBD1, which was not confirmed against the DNA. TRBV21-1 has pseudogene status. The CDR3 has 14 amino acids. The CDR3 here is CASETRRPLYEQYF. The CDR3 DNA is TGTGCCAGCGAAACACGCCGTCCCCTCTACGAGCAGTACTTC.

CDR3 in amino acids: CASSAGTVNTGELFF. The CDR3 region has the DNA TGCGCCAGCTCGGCCGGGACAGTTAACACCGGGGAGCTGTTTTTT. The chain joins TRBV5-1 to TRBJ2-2; 7 bases align to TRBD1. This CDR3 is built from 15 residues. V was clipped by 7 bases and J by 2 bases; unmatched bases: 8. Germline V gives CDR1 SGHRS, CDR2 YFSETQ.

This chain connects TRBV6-4 to TRBJ1-1; D is ambiguous. Germline-derived CDR1 and CDR2 are MRHNA and SNTAGT. V was cut by 6 bases and J by 1 base, with 9 bases left in between. The CDR3 loop spans 13 amino acids. CDR3 sequence (DNA): TGTGCCAGCAGCGTAAAGCCGAACACTGAAGCTTTCTTT. It yields the protein CASSVKPNTEAFF.

The chain has TRBV7-6 and TRBJ2-3, with TRBD2 identical over 11 bases. Germline V gene sequence: CDR1 SGHVS, CDR2 FNYEAQ. The junction had 4 bases not matched to a gene; V was cut back by 5 bases and J by 0 bases. CDR3 length: 16 residues. The CDR3 region has the DNA TGTGCCAGCAGCCACTTAGCGGGAGGGAGCACAGATACGCAGTATTTT. It is translated as CASSHLAGGSTDTQYF. The full variable domain, in which reference TRBV7-6 and TRBJ2-3 provide the parts outside the CDR3, is GAGVSQSPRYKVTKRGQDVALRCDPISGHVSLYWYRQALGQGPEFLTYFNYEAQQDKSGLPNDRFSAERPEGSISTLTIQRTEQRDSAMYRCASSHLAGGSTDTQYFGPGTRLTVL.

This clone has a single count. This chain links TRBV19 with TRBJ1-5; D is ambiguous. Trimming stripped 4 bases from V and 9 bases from J, with 22 bases between. Germline CDR1 and CDR2: LNHDA and SQIVND (reference sequence). The CDR3 has 16 residues. CDR3 sequence: CASSRPVDHLGRPQHF. CDR3 in DNA: TGTGCCAGTAGTAGGCCAGTTGACCATCTTGGGCGGCCCCAGCATTTT. Supplemented by reference TRBV19 and TRBJ1-5, the full variable domain reads DGGITQSPKYLFRKEGQNVTLSCEQNLNHDAMYWYRQDPGQGLRLIYYSQIVNDFQKGDIAEGYSVSREKKESFPLTVTSAQKNPTAFYLCASSRPVDHLGRPQHFGDGTRLSIL.

The chain recombines TRBV3-1 (or the pseudogene TRBV3-2) with TRBJ1-1; maybe TRBD1 (5 bases). CDR3 size: 14 residues. Germline V lookup: CDR1 LGHDT, CDR2 YNNKEL (reference sequence). Trimming took off 0 bases at V and 5 bases at J, with 10 bases between the two ends. In nucleotides, the CDR3 is TGTGCCAGCAGCCAAGATTTCAGGGTTACTGAAGCTTTCTTT. Protein sequence: CASSQDFRVTEAFF.

This rearrangement joins TRBV5-1 to TRBJ2-3; 9 positions agree with TRBD2. CDR3 length: 15 amino acids. After removal of 2 bases from V and 3 bases from J, the junction contained 4 bases not matched to a gene. Per the germline V gene, CDR1 is SGHRS and CDR2 is YFSETQ. The CDR3 loop is CASSLTAGGTDTQYF. The CDR3 region has the DNA TGCGCCAGCAGCTTAACAGCGGGAGGTACAGATACGCAGTATTTT. The full variable domain, completed using reference TRBV5-1 and TRBJ2-3, is KAGVTQTPRYLIKTRGQQVTLSCSPISGHRSVSWYQQTPGQGLQFLFEYFSETQRNKGNFPGRFSGRQFSNSRSEMNVSTLELGDSALYLCASSLTAGGTDTQYFGPGTRLTVL.

The genes are TRBV6-1 and TRBJ1-2; D is unclear. The CDR3 is made up of 13 amino acids. Trimming removed 2 bases from V and 3 bases from J, with 7 bases in between. The germline CDR1 and CDR2 sequences are MNHNS and SASEGT. CDR3 sequence reads: CASSENGYYGYTF. For the CDR3, the DNA is TGTGCCAGCAGTGAAAACGGGTACTATGGCTACACCTTC.

V gene TRBV2 combines with J gene TRBJ1-5; perhaps TRBD1 as D (6 bases). Germline V gene lookup returns CDR1 SNHLY and CDR2 FYNNEI. The CDR3 is 15 amino acids. Trimming took 6 bases from V and 2 from J, leaving 14 bases between them. The CDR3 sequence: CASRRGGLGNQPQHF. CDR3 bases: TGTGCCAGCAGGAGGGGGGGGCTCGGCAATCAGCCCCAGCATTTT. The whole variable domain, filled in from reference TRBV2 and TRBJ1-5, reads EPEVTQTPSHQVTQMGQEVILRCVPISNHLYFYWYRQILGQKVEFLVSFYNNEISEKSEIFDDQFSVERPDGSNFTLKIRSTKLEDSAMYFCASRRGGLGNQPQHFGDGTRLSIL.

Of note for this clone: Other DNA sequences within the sample encode an identical CDR3. The chain joins TRBV5-1 to TRBJ1-1; 9 bases map to TRBD1. The CDR3 has 14 residues. Germline-derived CDR1 and CDR2 are SGHRS and YFSETQ. The ends lost 4 bases at V and 1 base at J; junction bases unmatched: 2. CDR3: CASSVDRGNTEAFF. Written as DNA, the CDR3 is TGCGCCAGCAGCGTGGACAGGGGGAACACTGAAGCTTTCTTT.

This clone came up a few times. The J gene is TRBJ2-3, the V gene TRBV7-9; possibly TRBD2 for D (7 bases). V dropped 3 bases and J dropped 6 bases, with 19 bases sitting between them. The CDR3 sequence is 16 residues long. Germline CDR1 and CDR2: SEHNR and FQNEAQ (reference sequence). This chain's CDR3 is CASSFTGQRGRDTQYF. In DNA form, the CDR3 reads TGTGCCAGCAGCTTTACTGGACAGCGGGGAAGGGATACGCAGTATTTT.